This T cell receptor beta chain was captured by sequencing in a study of blood T cell repertoires in COVID-19. Study summary: Collection of acute and convalescent COVID-19 samples took place in the United States, Italy and Spain. PBMCs, B-cell-depleted T cells, or T cells were the source of the cDNA or gDNA that made up the material.

Authors' data handling: Amplification from reference gene primers served as the basis for estimated nucleated cell counts. The table came from immunoSEQ multiplex PCR; TCRdb's copy has only in-frame clones and leaves some out. V, J and clone size reflect that table, while D and trimming were determined from the DNA. The sample lists 50,000 to 60,000 clones; roughly nine tenths were seen once. Sequencing was performed on peripheral blood. The clonotype comes from a human donor in a cohort sampled during active COVID-19.

The CDR3 sequence is CASSYSSGGYNEQFF. The DNA for the CDR3 is TGTGCCAGCAGTTACTCTAGCGGCGGCTACAATGAGCAGTTCTTC. V gene TRBV6-6 combines with J gene TRBJ2-1; weak D call: TRBD2 (6 bases). This CDR3 has 15 residues. V dropped 0 bases and J dropped 3 bases, with 9 bases sitting between them. Germline CDR1 MNHNY, CDR2 SVGAGI (reference sequence).